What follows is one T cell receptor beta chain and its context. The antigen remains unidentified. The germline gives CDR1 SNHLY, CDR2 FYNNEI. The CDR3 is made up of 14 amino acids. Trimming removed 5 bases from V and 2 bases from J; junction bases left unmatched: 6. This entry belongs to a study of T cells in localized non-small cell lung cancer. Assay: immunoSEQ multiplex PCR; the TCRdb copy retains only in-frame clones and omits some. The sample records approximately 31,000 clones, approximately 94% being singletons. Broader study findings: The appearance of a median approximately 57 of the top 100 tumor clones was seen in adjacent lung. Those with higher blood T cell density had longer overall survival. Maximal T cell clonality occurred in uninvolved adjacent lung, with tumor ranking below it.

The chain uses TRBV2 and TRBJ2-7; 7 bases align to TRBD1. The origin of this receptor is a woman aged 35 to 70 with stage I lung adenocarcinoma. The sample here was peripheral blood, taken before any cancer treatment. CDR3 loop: CASSTGTVPYEQYF. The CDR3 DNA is TGTGCCAGCAGTACCGGGACAGTTCCCTACGAGCAGTACTTC.